The 26 T cell receptor beta chains in this list originate from one sample, sequenced in a study of blood T cell repertoires in COVID-19. Method: immunoSEQ multiplex PCR; TCRdb's copy keeps in-frame clones and lacks some. The sample includes 130,000 or so clones, about four fifths of them seen just once. What was sequenced was peripheral blood. These receptors were taken from a human donor in a cohort sampled during active COVID-19.

The V call is TRBV19, the J call TRBJ1-1; the D is unclear. Germline V CDR1 and CDR2: LNHDA, SQIVND (reference sequence). The V and J ends lost 4 bases and 3 bases respectively, with 9 bases between them. CDR3 length: 13 amino acids. The chain's CDR3 is CASSSYSYTEAFF. The CDR3 DNA is TGTGCCAGTAGTAGTTACAGTTACACTGAAGCTTTCTTT.

J is TRBJ2-1 and V is TRBV18; no definite D call. The length of the CDR3 is 14 residues. Per the germline V gene, CDR1 is KGHSH and CDR2 is LQKENI. The V and J ends lost 3 bases and 9 bases respectively, with 15 bases between them. This CDR3 reads CASSPRSEWSEQFF. CDR3 in DNA: TGTGCCAGCTCACCGCGATCAGAGTGGAGTGAGCAGTTCTTC.

The chain uses TRBV5-1 and TRBJ1-1; D perhaps matches TRBD1 (6 bases). Germline CDR1 and CDR2: SGHRS and YFSETQ. This CDR3 has 13 residues. V lost 5 bases and J 1 base, leaving 9 bases between the germline ends. CDR3 loop: CASRTTGNTEAFF. The CDR3 nucleotides are TGCGCCAGCAGGACGACAGGGAACACTGAAGCTTTCTTT.

J is TRBJ1-4 and V is TRBV4-1; 8 nucleotides agree with TRBD1. Germline V gives CDR1 MGHRA, CDR2 YSYEKL. The CDR3 length is 16 residues. V trimming: 4 bases; J trimming: 7 bases; junction bases outside the gene matches: 11. CDR3 nucleotide sequence: TGCGCCAGCAGCCGTCGAGACGGACAGGGCATTGAAAAACTGTTTTTT. It codes for CASSRRDGQGIEKLFF.

The J gene is TRBJ2-2, the V gene TRBV5-1; a weak D match, TRBD1 (5 bases). The ends were cut back, 4 bases at V and 2 bases at J, with 12 bases in the middle. There are 15 residues in the CDR3. Germline values: CDR1 SGHRS, CDR2 YFSETQ. CDR3 residues: CASSLTVPNTGELFF. CDR3 bases: TGCGCCAGCAGCCTGACAGTCCCTAACACCGGGGAGCTGTTTTTT.

This chain links TRBV19 with TRBJ1-2, with TRBD1 matching 8 bases. Germline assignment: CDR1 LNHDA and CDR2 SQIVND (reference sequence). This CDR3 contains 14 residues. V was pared by 4 bases and J by 5 bases, with 6 bases of the junction left unmatched. CDR3 nucleotides: TGTGCCAGTAGTACTGACAGGGGAGGATATGGCTACACCTTC. It yields the protein CASSTDRGGYGYTF.

This sequence joins TRBV18 and TRBJ2-7, with 13 positions matching TRBD2. The germline CDR1 and CDR2 sequences are KGHSH and LQKENI. V lost 5 bases to trimming and J lost 4 bases; unmatched junction nucleotides: 8. CDR3 size: 16 residues. The CDR3, as DNA: TGTGCCAGCTCAGAACTAGCGGGAGGGCCTAAATACGAGCAGTACTTC. Amino acid sequence: CASSELAGGPKYEQYF.

This clone was detected only once. V and J are TRBV10-3 and TRBJ1-6; 9 nucleotides align to TRBD1. With 4 bases clipped from V and 9 bases from J, the junction kept 4 bases outside the gene matches. Germline V CDR1 and CDR2: ENHRY, SYGVKD. The CDR3 has 14 amino acids. The CDR3 is CAISGGQGGSPLHF. CDR3 nucleotides: TGTGCCATCAGTGGGGGACAGGGAGGTTCACCCCTCCACTTT.

The rearrangement joins TRBV5-4 to TRBJ2-2; 7 bases align to TRBD2. Germline V gene data show CDR1 as SGHNT and CDR2 as YYREEE (reference sequence). V dropped 3 bases and J dropped 4; count of bases not matched to a gene: 6. CDR3 length equals 15 residues. For the CDR3, the DNA is TGTGCCAGCAGCTGGCCCGGGACTACCACCGGGGAGCTGTTTTTT. Translation gives CASSWPGTTTGELFF. The entire variable domain, with the rest obtained from reference TRBV5-4 and TRBJ2-2, is as follows: ETGVTQSPTHLIKTRGQQVTLRCSSQSGHNTVSWYQQALGQGPQFIFQYYREEENGRGNFPPRFSGLQFPNYSSELNVNALELDDSALYLCASSWPGTTTGELFFGEGSRLTVL.

The V and J genes are TRBV6-6 and TRBJ2-4; D uncertain. V lost 6 bases to trimming and J lost 0 bases, with 9 bases between them. Germline loops: CDR1 MNHNY, CDR2 SVGAGI (reference sequence). This CDR3 is built from 14 residues. The CDR3 bases are TGTGCCAGCAGGTTAGCTGCAGCCAAAAACATTCAGTACTTC. Amino acids: CASRLAAAKNIQYF.

V gene TRBV23-1 combines with J gene TRBJ2-7; D remains unclear. Being an ORF, TRBV23-1 has a function that is uncertain. The germline V and J ends were trimmed by 9 bases and 6 bases, with 18 bases remaining between them. The CDR3 sequence is 13 residues long. Here the CDR3 reads CARVWAYPLEQYF. Here the CDR3 DNA reads TGCGCCAGGGTCTGGGCGTATCCTCTCGAGCAGTACTTC.

The chain couples TRBV5-1 to TRBJ1-5, with D hard to call. Germline V gene data show CDR1 as SGHRS and CDR2 as YFSETQ. The CDR3 runs 14 residues. Trimming took off 0 bases at V and 3 bases at J, with 7 bases between the two ends. CDR3 sequence reads: CASSLDSSNQPQHF. As DNA, the CDR3 is TGCGCCAGCAGCTTGGACAGCTCCAATCAGCCCCAGCATTTT.

This clone showed up just once. The CDR3 is CASSDGGTVNQETQYF. Written as DNA, the CDR3 is TGTGCCAGCAGTGATGGGGGGACGGTAAACCAAGAGACCCAGTACTTC. The V and J genes are TRBV2 and TRBJ2-5, with D perhaps matching TRBD2 (6 bases). This CDR3 spans 16 amino acids. V was trimmed by 3 bases and J by 0 bases, leaving 14 bases between them. CDR1 is SNHLY, CDR2 FYNNEI, per germline. The full variable domain, completed using reference TRBV2 and TRBJ2-5, is EPEVTQTPSHQVTQMGQEVILRCVPISNHLYFYWYRQILGQKVEFLVSFYNNEISEKSEIFDDQFSVERPDGSNFTLKIRSTKLEDSAMYFCASSDGGTVNQETQYFGPGTRLLVL.

This clone was seen only once. The rearrangement joins TRBV5-1 to TRBJ2-3; 8 bases match TRBD1. The ends lost 0 bases at V and 4 bases at J; junction bases unmatched: 7. The CDR3 contains 16 residues. Germline V CDR1 and CDR2: SGHRS, YFSETQ. The CDR3 loop is CASSLDPGQGSDTQYF. The CDR3 bases are TGCGCCAGCAGCTTGGATCCAGGACAGGGATCAGATACGCAGTATTTT.

The chain carries TRBV5-1 and TRBJ2-2, with D maybe TRBD2 (5 bases). Trimming removed 1 base from V and 1 base from J, with 8 bases in between. This CDR3 has 15 residues. CDR1 and CDR2 (germline): SGHRS, YFSETQ. The CDR3 region has the DNA TGCGCCAGCAGCTTGTTCGGGGTGAACACCGGGGAGCTGTTTTTT. Protein: CASSLFGVNTGELFF.

The chain links TRBV6-1 to TRBJ1-2, with D tentatively TRBD1 (6 bases). The length of the CDR3 is 14 residues. Trimming took 1 base from V and 5 from J, leaving 11 bases between them. CDR1 and CDR2 (germline): MNHNS, SASEGT. The chain's CDR3 is CASSEDVRGYGYTF. The CDR3 DNA sequence: TGTGCCAGCAGTGAAGATGTCAGGGGATATGGCTACACCTTC.

The rearrangement links TRBV28 to TRBJ1-6, with no clear D. CDR3 length: 13 amino acids. Germline V gene lookup returns CDR1 MDHEN and CDR2 SYDVKM. V lost 3 bases and J lost 10, with 10 bases in between. CDR3 in DNA: TGTGCCAGCAGTTTGGGTCCGGGGTCACCCCTCCACTTT. Amino acids: CASSLGPGSPLHF.

The gene calls are TRBV28 and TRBJ2-2; weak D call: TRBD1 (6 bases). Germline V gene lookup returns CDR1 MDHEN and CDR2 SYDVKM. Trimming left V 6 bases short and J 0 bases short, with 11 bases between. The CDR3 spans 15 residues. The CDR3 region is CASSPDRPNTGELFF. The CDR3 DNA sequence: TGTGCCAGCAGCCCGGACAGACCGAACACCGGGGAGCTGTTTTTT.

The CDR3, as DNA: TGTGCCAGCAGTTTCAGAGGTGGCTACACCTTC. This gives the protein CASSFRGGYTF. The rearrangement joins TRBV12-3 or TRBV12-4 to TRBJ1-2, with no clear D. The CDR3 is 11 amino acids. V shed 3 bases and J shed 7 bases, with 6 bases lying between them.

The chain combines TRBV9 with TRBJ2-5; D gene unclear. The germline V gene encodes CDR1 SGDLS and CDR2 YYNGEE. V gave up 4 bases and J gave up 1 base, with 2 bases separating them. The CDR3 is 11 residues long. The CDR3 sequence: CASSLQETQYF. CDR3 DNA: TGTGCCAGCAGCCTCCAAGAGACCCAGTACTTC. Using reference TRBV9 and TRBJ2-5 for the parts outside the CDR3, the full variable domain is DSGVTQTPKHLITATGQRVTLRCSPRSGDLSVYWYQQSLDQGLQFLIQYYNGEERAKGNILERFSAQQFPDLHSELNLSSLELGDSALYFCASSLQETQYFGPGTRLLVL.

The chain is built from TRBV5-1 and TRBJ2-1; unclear D gene. Germline V gene data show CDR1 as SGHRS and CDR2 as YFSETQ. The CDR3 totals 15 residues. V was pared by 0 bases and J by 2 bases, with 9 bases between. The CDR3 nucleotides read TGCGCCAGCAGCTTGGCGAGCCTAGCCTACAATGAGCAGTTCTTC. This codes for CASSLASLAYNEQFF.

The chain carries TRBV6-4 and TRBJ2-1, with 10 bases identical to TRBD2. Germline-derived CDR1 and CDR2 are MRHNA and SNTAGT. CDR3 length: 15 amino acids. J lost 9 bases, V lost 4 bases, and 9 bases had no gene match. The chain's CDR3 is CASSVGLAGEAEQFF. CDR3 DNA sequence: TGTGCCAGCAGTGTAGGGCTAGCGGGAGAAGCTGAGCAGTTCTTC.

The chain carries TRBV5-5 and TRBJ2-3; D is ambiguous. Looked up from germline, CDR1 is SGHKS and CDR2 is YYEKEE (reference sequence). Trimming left V 4 bases short and J 0 bases short, with 9 bases between. The CDR3 is 14 amino acids. The DNA of the CDR3 is TGTGCCAGCAGCCCGGTTGGTAGCACAGATACGCAGTATTTT. Its protein product is CASSPVGSTDTQYF.

The chain has TRBV27 and TRBJ1-2; D is possibly TRBD1 (5 bases). Germline CDR1 reads MNHEY; CDR2 reads SMNVEV (reference sequence). The CDR3 length is 15 residues. Trimming cost V 2 bases and J 2 bases, with 12 bases left between them. CDR3 in DNA: TGTGCCAGCAGTTTAAGCAGGGCGACCAACTATGGCTACACCTTC. This translates into CASSLSRATNYGYTF.

The CDR3 DNA sequence: TGTGCCAGCTCACCAGGGGCAGACTCTTTACCCTACGAGCAGTACTTC. As protein: CASSPGADSLPYEQYF. The V and J genes are TRBV18 and TRBJ2-7; tentative D call: TRBD1 (5 bases). V was shortened by 2 bases and J by 2 bases, with 16 bases between the two germline ends. Germline assignment: CDR1 KGHSH and CDR2 LQKENI. This CDR3 comprises 16 residues.

The chain is built from TRBV6-4 and TRBJ1-2, with a weak D call TRBD1 (6 bases). The CDR3 is 14 residues long. Trimming took 3 bases from V and 4 from J, leaving 12 bases between them. Per the germline V gene, CDR1 is MRHNA and CDR2 is SNTAGT. The DNA of the CDR3 is TGTGCCAGCAGTGAATCGGACAGAAGCTATGGCTACACCTTC. It specifies CASSESDRSYGYTF.